One sample yielded the 22 T cell receptor beta chains listed below, sequenced in a study of T cells in tuberculosis. Some clones are missing from TCRdb's copy, which holds only in-frame ones; the method was immunoSEQ multiplex PCR. The table includes approximately 35,000 clones, 95% to 97% detected once. Sequencing was performed on PBMCs. All receptors derive from a donor aged 10-30 years with latent tuberculosis or without tuberculosis infection.

The chain links TRBV10-3 to TRBJ2-7; TRBD1 aligns across 8 bases. Germline values: CDR1 ENHRY, CDR2 SYGVKD. Trimming at V came to 6 bases and at J to 1 base, leaving 5 bases not matched to a gene. This CDR3 spans 14 amino acids. DNA of the CDR3: TGTGCCATCAGCGTACGGGACAGGTCCTACGAGCAGTACTTC. Translating gives CAISVRDRSYEQYF.

This clone was detected a few times. This chain connects TRBV5-1 to TRBJ1-4, with 7 bases fitting TRBD1. The germline V gene encodes CDR1 SGHRS and CDR2 YFSETQ. J was trimmed by 3 bases and V by 4 bases; bases with no gene match: 6. The CDR3 contains 15 residues. In nucleotides, the CDR3 is TGCGCCAGCAGCCCTACCCAGGGGGCTAATGAAAAACTGTTTTTT. Translation: CASSPTQGANEKLFF.

DNA of the CDR3: TGTGCCAGCAGCCCCCGGGGGAACTCACTTAAAGAGACCCAGTACTTC. This gives the protein CASSPRGNSLKETQYF. This chain connects TRBV9 to TRBJ2-5, with D perhaps matching TRBD2 (6 bases). The CDR3 sequence is 16 residues long. Germline CDR1 and CDR2: SGDLS and YYNGEE. V lost 4 bases, J lost 3 bases, and 19 bases lay in between.

The V gene is TRBV18, the J gene TRBJ1-1; 8 bases are shared with TRBD1. J was trimmed by 4 bases and V by 5 bases; bases with no gene match: 6. CDR3 size: 14 residues. Germline CDR1 and CDR2: KGHSH and LQKENI. The CDR3 spells CASSARQGITEAFF. The CDR3, as DNA: TGTGCCAGCTCAGCGAGACAGGGGATCACTGAAGCTTTCTTT.

V is TRBV15 and J is TRBJ2-7; possibly TRBD1 for D (6 bases). Trimming took off 1 base at V and 4 bases at J, with 8 bases between the two ends. The length of the CDR3 is 13 residues. Germline CDR1 LNHNV, CDR2 YYDKDF (reference sequence). CDR3 residues: CATSRAGEYEQYF. In nucleotides, the CDR3 is TGTGCCACCAGCAGAGCAGGGGAATACGAGCAGTACTTC.

The chain couples TRBV10-1 to TRBJ2-2, with TRBD1 identical over 10 bases. J lost 7 bases, V lost 4 bases, and 6 bases had no gene match. This CDR3 has 15 residues. Germline CDR1 and CDR2: WNHNN and SYGVQD (reference sequence). This CDR3 is CASSGGTGEDGELFF. CDR3 DNA sequence: TGCGCCAGCAGTGGGGGGACAGGGGAAGACGGGGAGCTGTTTTTT.

The V and J genes are TRBV7-3 and TRBJ2-1, with D unclear. Germline lookup yields CDR1 SGHTA and CDR2 FQGTGA. V gave up 5 bases and J gave up 2 bases, with 13 bases separating them. The CDR3 spans 15 residues. DNA of the CDR3: TGTGCCAGCAGCGGTCTCGGCGGCCCCTACAATGAGCAGTTCTTC. It encodes CASSGLGGPYNEQFF.

This chain uses TRBV6-5 with TRBJ2-5, with 7 bases matching TRBD2. Trimming at V came to 5 bases and at J to 7 bases, leaving 10 bases not matched to a gene. This CDR3 contains 14 residues. From germline, CDR1 is MNHEY and CDR2 SVGAGI. The CDR3 region has the DNA TGTGCCAGCAGTCCCCCTGGGACTACTGGGACCCAGTACTTC. As protein: CASSPPGTTGTQYF.

The J gene is TRBJ1-2, the V gene TRBV6-1; 9 positions match TRBD1. CDR3 length: 14 amino acids. Germline V lookup: CDR1 MNHNS, CDR2 SASEGT. Trimming cost V 6 bases and J 4 bases; bases outside gene matches: 6. The CDR3 region has the DNA TGTGCCAGCAGCGAGGGACAGGGATTCTATGGCTACACCTTC. Translation gives CASSEGQGFYGYTF.

This clone was detected once. The chain joins TRBV7-2 to TRBJ2-1; TRBD2 matches at 10 bases. V dropped 4 bases and J dropped 9; count of bases not matched to a gene: 6. This CDR3 has 14 residues. CDR1 SGHTA and CDR2 FQGNSA come from the germline V gene. In nucleotides, the CDR3 is TGTGCCAGCAGCTCCCAGCGGGGGGGAGGTGAGCAGTTCTTC. As protein: CASSSQRGGGEQFF.

V is TRBV5-1 and J is TRBJ2-2, with TRBD2 matching over 14 bases. Germline values: CDR1 SGHRS, CDR2 YFSETQ. The V and J ends lost 3 bases and 6 bases, in that order; junction bases with no gene match: 4. This CDR3 contains 16 residues. This CDR3 reads CASSSTSGRGAGELFF. The CDR3 nucleotides are TGCGCCAGCAGCTCGACTAGCGGGAGGGGGGCCGGGGAGCTGTTTTTT.

The chain has TRBV25-1 and TRBJ2-7; D is unclear. CDR3 size: 14 residues. Germline loops: CDR1 MGHDK, CDR2 SYGVNS. Trimming took off 2 bases at V and 3 bases at J, with 11 bases between the two ends. The CDR3 DNA reads as TGTGCCAGCAGTGAAGGTGGTAGCTACTACGAGCAGTACTTC. Its translation: CASSEGGSYYEQYF.

This clone appeared once. The J gene is TRBJ2-6, the V gene TRBV30; possible D gene TRBD1, 5 bases. Germline lookup yields CDR1 GTSNPN and CDR2 SVGIG (reference sequence). The ends were cut back, 3 bases at V and 2 bases at J, with 8 bases in the middle. This CDR3 comprises 14 residues. Written as DNA, the CDR3 is TGTGCCTGGAGAGAAGGGGCTGGGGCCAACGTCCTGACTTTC. This sequence encodes CAWREGAGANVLTF.

The chain carries TRBV5-5 and TRBJ1-2; 7 positions match TRBD1. Trimming at V came to 1 base and at J to 4 bases, leaving 10 bases not matched to a gene. The CDR3 runs to 16 residues. Per the germline V gene, CDR1 is SGHKS and CDR2 is YYEKEE (reference sequence). CDR3 residues: CASSLRQGTGSYGYTF. The CDR3 DNA sequence: TGTGCCAGCAGCTTGCGACAGGGCACCGGTTCCTATGGCTACACCTTC.

The chain recombines TRBV11-3 with TRBJ2-1; 14 positions match TRBD2. The CDR3 length is 15 residues. The V and J ends lost 4 bases and 7 bases, in that order; junction bases with no gene match: 3. Germline V gene lookup returns CDR1 SGHNT and CDR2 YENEEA. CDR3 DNA sequence: TGTGCCAGCAGCTCGGGACTAGCGGGAGTAAATGAGCAGTTCTTC. Encoded protein: CASSSGLAGVNEQFF. The complete variable domain, with remaining parts taken from reference TRBV11-3 and TRBJ2-1, reads EAGVVQSPRYKIIEKKQPVAFWCNPISGHNTLYWYLQNLGQGPELLIRYENEEAVDDSQLPKDRFSAERLKGVDSTLKIQPAELGDSAVYLCASSSGLAGVNEQFFGPGTRLTVL.

The chain combines TRBV6-5 with TRBJ2-7; 11 bases agree with TRBD2. Germline CDR1 reads MNHEY; CDR2 reads SVGAGI. The length of the CDR3 is 14 residues. After removal of 7 bases from V and 2 bases from J, the junction contained 4 bases not matched to a gene. In DNA, the CDR3 is TGTGCCAGCATCGGGACTAGCGGCCCCTACGAGCAGTACTTC. Translated, it gives CASIGTSGPYEQYF.

The chain uses TRBV7-9 and TRBJ1-2; D is unclear. This CDR3 region has 11 residues. V lost 3 bases and J 10 bases, leaving 9 bases between the germline ends. Germline V gene sequence: CDR1 SEHNR, CDR2 FQNEAQ (reference sequence). CDR3 protein: CASSFHTSYTF. The CDR3 DNA sequence: TGTGCCAGCAGCTTTCACACGTCCTACACCTTC.

V usage is TRBV5-1 and J usage is TRBJ1-2; 10 bases fit TRBD1. Germline V gives CDR1 SGHRS, CDR2 YFSETQ. Trimming cost V 4 bases and J 8 bases; bases outside gene matches: 8. The CDR3 has 14 residues. CDR3 DNA sequence: TGCGCCAGCAGCGTCGGACAGGGGGTTTCAGGCTACACCTTC. Protein product: CASSVGQGVSGYTF. Filled out from reference TRBV5-1 and TRBJ1-2, the complete variable domain reads KAGVTQTPRYLIKTRGQQVTLSCSPISGHRSVSWYQQTPGQGLQFLFEYFSETQRNKGNFPGRFSGRQFSNSRSEMNVSTLELGDSALYLCASSVGQGVSGYTFGSGTRLTVV.

The chain has TRBV6-6 and TRBJ2-1; TRBD2 might be the D (5 bases). Germline V lookup: CDR1 MNHNY, CDR2 SVGAGI (reference sequence). The CDR3 contains 15 residues. V lost 6 bases, J lost 5 bases, and 17 bases lay in between. As DNA, the CDR3 is TGTGCCAGCAGCCACGAGGCTAGCTACCACAATGAGCAGTTCTTC. Its translation is CASSHEASYHNEQFF.

The chain is built from TRBV9 and TRBJ2-1, with 11 bases fitting TRBD2. Looked up from germline, CDR1 is SGDLS and CDR2 is YYNGEE. The CDR3 runs 15 residues. The ends lost 3 bases at V and 5 bases at J; junction bases unmatched: 4. The CDR3 protein is CASSATSGGDNEQFF. Written as DNA, the CDR3 is TGTGCCAGCAGCGCAACTAGCGGGGGAGACAATGAGCAGTTCTTC.

The count of this clone is one. The chain has TRBV10-3 and TRBJ1-2, with 12 bases fitting TRBD1. The CDR3 loop spans 15 amino acids. Germline values: CDR1 ENHRY, CDR2 SYGVKD. With V trimmed by 6 bases and J by 8 bases, 10 bases remained unmatched. CDR3 region: CAISDQGQGARGYTF. The CDR3 nucleotides read TGTGCCATCAGCGACCAGGGACAGGGGGCGCGAGGCTACACCTTC.

The chain combines TRBV6-1 with TRBJ2-1; perhaps TRBD1 as D (5 bases). The CDR3 totals 14 residues. Trimming cost V 6 bases and J 3 bases, with 12 bases left between them. CDR1 and CDR2 from the germline V gene are MNHNS and SASEGT. The CDR3 sequence: CASSQGPSYNEQFF. The CDR3 bases are TGTGCCAGCAGCCAGGGTCCTAGCTACAATGAGCAGTTCTTC.